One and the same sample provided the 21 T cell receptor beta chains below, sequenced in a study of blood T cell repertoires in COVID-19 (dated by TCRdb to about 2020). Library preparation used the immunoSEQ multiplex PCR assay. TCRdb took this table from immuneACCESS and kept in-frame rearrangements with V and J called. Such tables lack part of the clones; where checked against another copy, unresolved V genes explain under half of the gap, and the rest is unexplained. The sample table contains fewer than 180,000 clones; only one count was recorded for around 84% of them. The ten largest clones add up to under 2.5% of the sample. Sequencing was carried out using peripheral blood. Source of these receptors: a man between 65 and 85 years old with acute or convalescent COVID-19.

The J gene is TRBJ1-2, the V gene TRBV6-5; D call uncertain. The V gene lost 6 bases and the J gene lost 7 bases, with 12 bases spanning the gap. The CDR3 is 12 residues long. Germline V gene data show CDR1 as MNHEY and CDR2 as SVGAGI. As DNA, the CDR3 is TGTGCCAGCAGCCACGCCCAGGCTGGCTACACCTTC. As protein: CASSHAQAGYTF.

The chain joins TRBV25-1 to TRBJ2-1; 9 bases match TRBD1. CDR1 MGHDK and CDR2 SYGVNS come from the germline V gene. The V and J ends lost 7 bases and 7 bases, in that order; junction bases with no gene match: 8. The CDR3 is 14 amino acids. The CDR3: CASTRAGTGNEQFF. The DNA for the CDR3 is TGTGCCAGCACCCGAGCGGGGACAGGGAATGAGCAGTTCTTC.

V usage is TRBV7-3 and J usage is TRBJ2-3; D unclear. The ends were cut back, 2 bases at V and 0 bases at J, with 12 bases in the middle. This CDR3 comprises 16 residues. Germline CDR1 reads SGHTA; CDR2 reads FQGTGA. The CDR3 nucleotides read TGTGCCAGCAGCTTAGATCCGTTAACTAGCACAGATACGCAGTATTTT. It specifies CASSLDPLTSTDTQYF.

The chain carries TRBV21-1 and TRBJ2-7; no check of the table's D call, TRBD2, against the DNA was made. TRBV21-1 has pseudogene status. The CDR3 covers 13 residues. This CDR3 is CASSGRGTYEQYF. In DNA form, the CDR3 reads TGTGCCAGCAGCGGGCGGGGTACCTACGAGCAGTACTTC.

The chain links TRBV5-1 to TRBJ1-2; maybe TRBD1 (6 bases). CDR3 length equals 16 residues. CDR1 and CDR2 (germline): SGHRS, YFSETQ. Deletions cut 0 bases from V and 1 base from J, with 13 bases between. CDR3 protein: CASSLDGDTVNYGYTF. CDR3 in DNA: TGCGCCAGCAGCTTGGACGGGGACACAGTTAACTATGGCTACACCTTC.

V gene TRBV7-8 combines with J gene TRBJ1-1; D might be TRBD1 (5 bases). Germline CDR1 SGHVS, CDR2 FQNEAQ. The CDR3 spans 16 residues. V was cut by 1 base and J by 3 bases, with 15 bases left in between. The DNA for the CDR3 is TGTGCCAGCAGCTTAGGAAGGCTTGGGGCGCACACTGAAGCTTTCTTT. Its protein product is CASSLGRLGAHTEAFF.

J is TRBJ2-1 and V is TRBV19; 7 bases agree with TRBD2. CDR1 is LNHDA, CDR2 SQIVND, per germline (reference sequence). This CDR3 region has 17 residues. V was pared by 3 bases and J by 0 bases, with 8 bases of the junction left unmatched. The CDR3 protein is CASSIEASGASYNEQFF. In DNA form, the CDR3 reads TGTGCCAGTAGTATCGAGGCGAGCGGGGCCTCCTACAATGAGCAGTTCTTC.

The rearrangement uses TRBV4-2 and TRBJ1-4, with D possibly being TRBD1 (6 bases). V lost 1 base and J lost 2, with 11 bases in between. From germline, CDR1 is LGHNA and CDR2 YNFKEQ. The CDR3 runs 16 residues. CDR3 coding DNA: TGTGCCAGCAGCCAAGGGGAACAGGGCACTAATGAAAAACTGTTTTTT. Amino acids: CASSQGEQGTNEKLFF.

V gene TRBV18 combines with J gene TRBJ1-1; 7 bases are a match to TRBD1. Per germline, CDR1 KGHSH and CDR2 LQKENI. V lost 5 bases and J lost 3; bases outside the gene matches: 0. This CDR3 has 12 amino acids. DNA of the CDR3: TGTGCCAGCTCAGGACAGGACACTGAAGCTTTCTTT. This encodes CASSGQDTEAFF.

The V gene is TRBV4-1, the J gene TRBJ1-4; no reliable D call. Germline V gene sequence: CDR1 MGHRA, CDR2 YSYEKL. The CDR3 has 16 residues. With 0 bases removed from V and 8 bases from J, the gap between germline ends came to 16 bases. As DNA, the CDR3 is TGCGCCAGCAGCCAAGACGCGCGGGTAGGGAAGGAAAAACTGTTTTTT. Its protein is CASSQDARVGKEKLFF.

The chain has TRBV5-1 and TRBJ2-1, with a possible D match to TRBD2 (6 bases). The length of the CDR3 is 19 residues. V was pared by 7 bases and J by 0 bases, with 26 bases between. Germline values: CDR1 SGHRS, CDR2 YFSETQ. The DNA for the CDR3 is TGCGCCAGCCGCCATAAACCAGACAGTAGCGGATACTCCTACAATGAGCAGTTCTTC. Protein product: CASRHKPDSSGYSYNEQFF.

The CDR3: CASSLLERELFF. The CDR3 DNA reads as TGTGCCAGCAGTTTACTGGAGAGGGAGCTGTTTTTT. The chain carries TRBV12-3 or TRBV12-4 and TRBJ2-2; no clear D. The CDR3 consists of 12 residues. Trimming stripped 2 bases from V and 9 bases from J, with 7 bases between.

The DNA for the CDR3 is TGTGCCATCAGTGAGCCCGGCAACGACAGGGCTGCTTTCTTT. Its translation is CAISEPGNDRAAFF. The rearrangement joins TRBV10-3 to TRBJ1-1; 7 bases agree with TRBD1. Trimming removed 2 bases from V and 11 bases from J; junction bases left unmatched: 11. The germline V gene has CDR1 ENHRY and CDR2 SYGVKD. The CDR3 is made up of 14 amino acids.

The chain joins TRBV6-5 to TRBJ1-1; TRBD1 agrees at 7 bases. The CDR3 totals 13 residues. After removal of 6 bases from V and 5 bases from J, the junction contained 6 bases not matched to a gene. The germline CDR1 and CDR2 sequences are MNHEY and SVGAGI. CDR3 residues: CASSTTGRTEAFF. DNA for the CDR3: TGTGCCAGCAGCACGACAGGGAGGACTGAAGCTTTCTTT.

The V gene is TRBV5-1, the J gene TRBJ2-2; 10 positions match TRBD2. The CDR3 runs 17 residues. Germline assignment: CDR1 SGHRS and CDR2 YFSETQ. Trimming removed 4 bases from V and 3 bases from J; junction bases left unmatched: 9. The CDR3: CASSPLSGGPYTGELFF. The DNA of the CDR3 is TGCGCCAGCAGCCCACTTAGCGGGGGGCCTTACACCGGGGAGCTGTTTTTT.

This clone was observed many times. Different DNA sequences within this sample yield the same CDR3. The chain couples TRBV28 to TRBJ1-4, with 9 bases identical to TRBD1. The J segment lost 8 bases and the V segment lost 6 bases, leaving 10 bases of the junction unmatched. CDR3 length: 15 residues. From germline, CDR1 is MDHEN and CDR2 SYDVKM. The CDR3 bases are TGTGCCAGCAGGCGCCCGGGACAGGGACGGGAAAAACTGTTTTTT. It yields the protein CASRRPGQGREKLFF.

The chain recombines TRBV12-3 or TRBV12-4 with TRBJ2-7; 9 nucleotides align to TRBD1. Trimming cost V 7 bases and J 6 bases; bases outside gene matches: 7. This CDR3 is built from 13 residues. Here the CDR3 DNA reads TGTGCCAGCACCTTGGGGACAGGGACCGAGCAGTACTTC. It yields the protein CASTLGTGTEQYF.

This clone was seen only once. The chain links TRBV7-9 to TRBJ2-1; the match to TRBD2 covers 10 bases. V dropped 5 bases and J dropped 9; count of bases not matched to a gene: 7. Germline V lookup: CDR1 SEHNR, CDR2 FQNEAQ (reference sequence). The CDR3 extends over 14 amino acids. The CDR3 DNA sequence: TGTGCCAGCAGCATGTTAGCGGGGGGAGGTGAGCAGTTCTTC. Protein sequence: CASSMLAGGGEQFF.

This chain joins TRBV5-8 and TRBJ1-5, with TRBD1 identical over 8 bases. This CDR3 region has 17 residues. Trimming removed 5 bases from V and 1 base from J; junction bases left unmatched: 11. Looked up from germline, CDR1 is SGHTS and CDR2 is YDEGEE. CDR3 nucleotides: TGTGCCAGCAGGGTCGACAGGGGATGGAAAAGCAATCAGCCCCAGCATTTT. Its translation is CASRVDRGWKSNQPQHF.

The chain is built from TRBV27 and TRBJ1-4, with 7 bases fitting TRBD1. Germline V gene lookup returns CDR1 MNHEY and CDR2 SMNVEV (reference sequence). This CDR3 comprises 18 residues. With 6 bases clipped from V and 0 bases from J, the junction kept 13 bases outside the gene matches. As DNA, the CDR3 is TGTGCCAGCAGCCGGGGACAGCGGAGCTCCGCAACTAATGAAAAACTGTTTTTT. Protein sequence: CASSRGQRSSATNEKLFF.

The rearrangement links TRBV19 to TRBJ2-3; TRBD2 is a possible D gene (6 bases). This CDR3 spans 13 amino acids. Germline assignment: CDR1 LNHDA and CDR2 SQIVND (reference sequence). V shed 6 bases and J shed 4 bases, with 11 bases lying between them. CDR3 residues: CASRRRGSDTQYF. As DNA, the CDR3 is TGTGCCAGTAGAAGACGGGGGTCAGATACGCAGTATTTT.